This T cell receptor beta chain was identified during a study of blood T cell repertoires in COVID-19 (dated by TCRdb to 2020 to 2022). Looking at the study overall: The collaborator samples originated in the United States, Italy and Spain and spanned the acute and convalescent phases of COVID-19. The prospective study material was composed of cDNA or gDNA derived from T cells, B-cell-depleted T cells, or PBMCs. Deeply sampled blood TCRbeta repertoires from subjects exposed to, actively infected with, or recovered from COVID-19 were included in the dataset. A freely available public database, intended as a resource for researchers studying the immune response to SARS-CoV-2, is where the repertoires were released. Samples came from the ongoing ImmuneRACE study (first 160 participants) plus 1,254 subjects from 6 global collaborators. Nearly every sample came with metadata listing a de-identified subject ID, COVID-19 status, age in years and sex. HLA class I and class II types, where available, came from metadata supplied by the sample provider rather than from assay-based typing.

As to this clone: This receptor's antigen is unknown. One base away there is no much larger clone; base qualities are not given.

The germline V gene specifies MNHEY as CDR1 and SVGAGI as CDR2. V is cut by 3 bases and J by 6 bases, and the space between the germline ends is 12 bases. The CDR3 holds 15 amino acids from the cysteine to the phenylalanine. CDR3 DNA only is kept here, 45 bases in frame from base 1. The immunoSEQ Assay, a bias-controlled multiplex PCR, was used to amplify TCRbeta CDR3 regions from genomic DNA. In the authors' own workflow: The number of nucleated cells in each sample was estimated from the amplification of reference gene primers within the assay. To quantify the absolute abundance of each unique TCRbeta CDR3 rearrangement, sequence reads were collapsed and filtered. Productive Simpson clonality was computed per sample as the square root of Simpson's diversity index over productive rearrangements. The clones in this table, taken by TCRdb from immuneACCESS, are in-frame only. Not every clone is retained; where verified, under half of the shortfall comes from an unresolved V gene, and the cause of the rest is unknown. The D gene and trimming were derived from the DNA, and the V and J assignments and clone size from that table. In this sample the table shows a few hundred thousand clones, about 90% of which occur a single time. Together, the top ten hold roughly 16% of the sample.

Paper-wide results and their limitations: The quantity of clinical and demographic metadata differed by source and by participant and was supplied without curation.

Participants in the prospective study were enrolled through a virtual design, were aged about 18 to 100 years, and lived in 24 United States geographic areas. To assign participants to cohorts, the prospective study relied on clinical history that participants themselves reported in a screening survey and a study questionnaire. Exposed participants had been in contact with someone with a PCR-confirmed or clinician-diagnosed COVID-19 case within 2 weeks of study entry. In the prospective study, mobile phlebotomists collected whole blood, serum and a nasopharyngeal or oropharyngeal swab from each participant. Participants in the prospective study had the option to provide additional blood draws and questionnaires over a roughly 2-month period. Blood samples from the prospective study were shipped frozen or at room temperature prior to DNA extraction.

The chain is encoded by TRBV6-5 joined to TRBJ1-6; the D gene cannot be named for sure. Material: PBMCs or T cells enriched from blood (not recorded which). This receptor was identified in a young man who had been exposed to COVID-19. The sequenced DNA: TGTGCCAGCAGTTATACGGGAGGCGGTAATTCACCCCTCCACTTT. It encodes CASSYTGGGNSPLHF.